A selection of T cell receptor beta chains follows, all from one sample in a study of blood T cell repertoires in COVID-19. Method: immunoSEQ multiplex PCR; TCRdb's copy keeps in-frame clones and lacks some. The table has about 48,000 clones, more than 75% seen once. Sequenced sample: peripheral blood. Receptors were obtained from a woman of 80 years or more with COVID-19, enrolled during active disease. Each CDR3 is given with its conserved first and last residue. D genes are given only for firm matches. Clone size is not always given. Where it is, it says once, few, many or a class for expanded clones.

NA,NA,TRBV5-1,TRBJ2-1,TGCGCCAGCAGCTTCTTGCCAGGGGACAATGAGCAGTTCTTC,CASSFLPGDNEQFF
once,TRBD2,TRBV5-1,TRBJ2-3,TGCGCCAGCAGTTCGAATTACGGCGGGAGAGTTGATACGCAGTATTTT,CASSSNYGGRVDTQYF
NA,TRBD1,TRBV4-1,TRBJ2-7,TGCGCCAGCAGCCAAGTAAGGGACAGCTTCTACGAGCAGTACTTC,CASSQVRDSFYEQYF
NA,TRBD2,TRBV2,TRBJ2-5,TGTGCCAGCACCGGACTAGCGGGAGTGGTGGAGACCCAGTACTTC,CASTGLAGVVETQYF
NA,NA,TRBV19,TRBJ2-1,TGTGCCAGCGCAGACTTGAGCTCCTACAATGAGCAGTTCTTC,CASADLSSYNEQFF
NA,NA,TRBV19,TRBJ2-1,TGTGCCAGTAGAGACTCTCTACTCAGGGGGGAACACAATGAGCAGTTCTTC,CASRDSLLRGEHNEQFF
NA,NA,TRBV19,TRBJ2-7,TGTGCCAGTAGTATTGGGCAGGGGAACTCCTACGAGCAGTACTTC,CASSIGQGNSYEQYF
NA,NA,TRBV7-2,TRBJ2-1,TGTGCCAGCAGCTGGGGACTCGTGTGGTCCTACAATGAGCAGTTCTTC,CASSWGLVWSYNEQFF
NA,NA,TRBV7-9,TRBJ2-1,TGTGCCAGCAGCGACCGGGACACTAATGAGCAGTTCTTC,CASSDRDTNEQFF
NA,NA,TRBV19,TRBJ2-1,TGTGCCAGTAGTATACAGGGTCCCTACAATGAGCAGTTCTTC,CASSIQGPYNEQFF
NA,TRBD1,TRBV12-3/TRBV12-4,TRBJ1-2,TGTGCCAGCAGTTTATCCGACAGGGATGGCTACACCTTC,CASSLSDRDGYTF
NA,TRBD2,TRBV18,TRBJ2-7,TGTGCCAGCTCACCCAGGGAGGGGTCCTACGAGCAGTACTTC,CASSPREGSYEQYF
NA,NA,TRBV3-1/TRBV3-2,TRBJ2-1,TGTGCCAGCAGCCCGGGGGATAGGAAGAATGAGCAGTTCTTC,CASSPGDRKNEQFF
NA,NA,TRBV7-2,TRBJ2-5,TGTGCCAGCAGTCTCGGTCCTGAAGAGACCCAGTACTTC,CASSLGPEETQYF
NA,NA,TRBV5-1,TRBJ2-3,TGCGCCAGCAGTTTGGGAGCCGGTGCGGCAGATACGCAGTATTTT,CASSLGAGAADTQYF
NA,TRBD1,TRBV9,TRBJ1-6,TGTGCCAGCAGCGTAGGGGACAGGGGGCTTGATTCACCCCTCCACTTT,CASSVGDRGLDSPLHF
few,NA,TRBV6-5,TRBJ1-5,TGTGCCAGCAGTTACACAGGGCAAGGCCAGCCCCAGCATTTT,CASSYTGQGQPQHF
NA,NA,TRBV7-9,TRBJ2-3,TGTGCCAGCAGCTTAGCCTCTGCGGGGACAGTTAGCACAGATACGCAGTATTTT,CASSLASAGTVSTDTQYF
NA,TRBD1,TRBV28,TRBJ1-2,TGTGCCAGCAGTCGGACAGGGGATGGCTACACCTTC,CASSRTGDGYTF
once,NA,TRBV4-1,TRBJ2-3,TGCGCCAGCAGCCCACCGACTACCAGCACAGATACGCAGTATTTT,CASSPPTTSTDTQYF
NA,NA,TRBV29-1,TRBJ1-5,TGCAGCGTTGGTACAGTCAATCAGCCCCAGCATTTT,CSVGTVNQPQHF
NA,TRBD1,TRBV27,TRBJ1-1,TGTGCCAGCAGGGGACAGACCATGAACACTGAAGCTTTCTTT,CASRGQTMNTEAFF
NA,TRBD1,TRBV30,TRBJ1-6,TGTGCCTGGAGCCCCGGGACAGGAGGATTCTATAATTCACCCCTCCACTTT,CAWSPGTGGFYNSPLHF
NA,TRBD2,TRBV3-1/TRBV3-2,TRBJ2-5,TGTGCCAGCAGCCCTTTAGCGGGGCCAACTGGGGGGACCCAGTACTTC,CASSPLAGPTGGTQYF